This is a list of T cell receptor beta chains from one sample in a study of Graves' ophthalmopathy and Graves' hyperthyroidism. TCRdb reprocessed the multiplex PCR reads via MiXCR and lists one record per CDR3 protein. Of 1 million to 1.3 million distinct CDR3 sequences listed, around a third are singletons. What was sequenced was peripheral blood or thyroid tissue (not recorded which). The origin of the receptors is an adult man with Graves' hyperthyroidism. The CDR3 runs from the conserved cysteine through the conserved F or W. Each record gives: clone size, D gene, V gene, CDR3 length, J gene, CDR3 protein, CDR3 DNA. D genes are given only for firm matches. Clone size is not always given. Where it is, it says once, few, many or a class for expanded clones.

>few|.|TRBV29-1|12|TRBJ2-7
CTPGQSGYEQYF
TGCACCCCTGGACAGTCGGGCTACGAGCAGTACTTC
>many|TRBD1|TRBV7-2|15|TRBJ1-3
CASSWDRGGGNTIYF
TGTGCCAGCAGCTGGGACAGGGGGGGTGGAAACACCATATATTTT
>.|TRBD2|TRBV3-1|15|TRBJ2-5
CASSPAGAPQETQYF
TGTGCCAGCAGCCCCGCGGGAGCCCCACAAGAGACCCAGTACTTC
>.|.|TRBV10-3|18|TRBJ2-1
CAISDVSGLRRSYNEQFF
TGTGCCATCAGTGATGTTAGCGGTCTACGACGCTCCTACAATGAGCAGTTCTTC
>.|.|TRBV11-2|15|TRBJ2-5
CASRELGGTQETQYF
TGTGCCAGCAGGGAATTAGGGGGGACCCAAGAGACCCAGTACTTC
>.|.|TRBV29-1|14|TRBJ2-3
CSVATAGIQDTQYF
TGCAGCGTTGCGACGGCGGGGATCCAAGATACGCAGTATTTT
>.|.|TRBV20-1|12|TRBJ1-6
CSARRANSPLHF
TGCAGTGCTAGGCGGGCAAATTCACCCCTCCACTTT
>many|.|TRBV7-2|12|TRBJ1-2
CASSPTFYGYTF
TGTGCCAGCAGCCCAACCTTCTATGGCTACACCTTC
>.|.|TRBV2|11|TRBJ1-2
CASRARDGYTF
TGTGCCAGCAGGGCTAGGGATGGCTACACCTTC
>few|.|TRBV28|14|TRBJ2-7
CASSSGPKSYEQYF
TGTGCCAGCAGTTCCGGGCCCAAAAGCTACGAGCAGTACTTC